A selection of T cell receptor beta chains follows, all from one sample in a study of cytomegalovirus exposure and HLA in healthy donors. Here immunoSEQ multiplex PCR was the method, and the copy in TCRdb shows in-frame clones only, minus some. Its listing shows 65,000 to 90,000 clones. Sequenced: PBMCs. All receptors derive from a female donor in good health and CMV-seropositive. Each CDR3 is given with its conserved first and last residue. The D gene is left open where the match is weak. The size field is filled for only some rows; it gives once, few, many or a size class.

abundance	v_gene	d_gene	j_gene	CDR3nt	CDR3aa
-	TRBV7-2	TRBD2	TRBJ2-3	TGTGCCAGCAGCTCCCATCTAGCGGGAGGACACGATACGCAGTATTTT	CASSSHLAGGHDTQYF
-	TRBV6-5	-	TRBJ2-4	TGTGCCACCATAGACAGACAAGTAGCCAAAAACATTCAGTACTTC	CATIDRQVAKNIQYF
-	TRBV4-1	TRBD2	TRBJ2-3	TGCGCCAGCAGCCACAGCGACAGGCGGGGGGCAGATAAGCAGTATTTT	CASSHSDRRGADKQYF
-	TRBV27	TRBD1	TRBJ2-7	TGTGCCAGCAGTGCAAAGGGACAGCACAGCTACGAGCAGTACTTC	CASSAKGQHSYEQYF
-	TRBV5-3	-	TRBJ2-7	TGTGCCAGAAGCTTTCCAGTTACCAGCTACGAGCAGTACTTC	CARSFPVTSYEQYF
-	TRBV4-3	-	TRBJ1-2	TGCGCCAGCAGCCAAGATGATGCGGGTCGGGGGGGCTACACCTTC	CASSQDDAGRGGYTF
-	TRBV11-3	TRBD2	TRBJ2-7	TGTGCCAGCAGCCCCAGAGGGGAGGGCTCCTACGAGCAGTACTTC	CASSPRGEGSYEQYF
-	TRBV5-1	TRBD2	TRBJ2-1	TGCGCCAGCAGCTTGGCCCCGACTAGCGGGAGCTACTACAATGAGCAGTTCTTC	CASSLAPTSGSYYNEQFF
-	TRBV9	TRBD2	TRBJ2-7	TGTGCCAGCAGCGTAACGGGGCTAGCGGGGGTCTACGAGCAGTACTTC	CASSVTGLAGVYEQYF
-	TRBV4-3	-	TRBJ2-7	TGCGCCAGCAGCCAATACATCTTGACAGGGACTCACTACGAGCAGTACTTC	CASSQYILTGTHYEQYF
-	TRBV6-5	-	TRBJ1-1	TGTGCCAGCAGCCAAGGGACTCGGGGGACTGAAGCTTTCTTT	CASSQGTRGTEAFF
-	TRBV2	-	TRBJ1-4	TGTGCCAGCAGGAAACAAGCAACTAATGAAAAACTGTTTTTT	CASRKQATNEKLFF
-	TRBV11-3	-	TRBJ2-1	TGTGCCAGCAGCTTTGAGGGAGGCAATGAGCAGTTCTTC	CASSFEGGNEQFF
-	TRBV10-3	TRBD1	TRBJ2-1	TGTGCCATCAGTGAGCCCGGGACAGGGGGAACCAATGAGCAGTTCTTC	CAISEPGTGGTNEQFF
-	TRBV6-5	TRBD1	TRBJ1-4	TGTGCCAGCAGAAGACAGGGGGCGGGCAATGAAAAACTGTTTTTT	CASRRQGAGNEKLFF
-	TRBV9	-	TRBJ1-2	TGTGCCAGCAGCGTATCGGAGGCCAGGAACGGCTACACCTTC	CASSVSEARNGYTF
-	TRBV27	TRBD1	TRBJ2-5	TGTGCCAGCAGTAGGACAGGGCTGGGGTTAGAAGAGACCCAGTACTTC	CASSRTGLGLEETQYF
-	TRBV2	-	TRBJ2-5	TGTGCCAGCAGTGCTACTACATCGGAGACCCAGTACTTC	CASSATTSETQYF
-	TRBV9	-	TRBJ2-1	TGTGCCAGCAGCGTAACGAATAGCCGGAGTGAGCAGTTCTTC	CASSVTNSRSEQFF
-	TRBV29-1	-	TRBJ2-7	TGCAGCGTTGAAGTGATGGGACACCAGTACTTC	CSVEVMGHQYF
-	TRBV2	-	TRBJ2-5	TGTGCCAGCAGTAGACAGGCTGTTAAGCAAGAGACCCAGTACTTC	CASSRQAVKQETQYF
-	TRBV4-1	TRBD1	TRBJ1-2	TGCGCCAGCAGCCAAGGGACAGGGGGGACCACTTATGGCTACACCTTC	CASSQGTGGTTYGYTF
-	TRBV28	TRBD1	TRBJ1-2	TGTGCCAGCAGTTTTGGGACAGGGGTAACGCGCTATGGCTACACCTTC	CASSFGTGVTRYGYTF
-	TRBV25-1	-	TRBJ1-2	TGTGCCACCCTCTCCCCTAACTATGGCTACACCTTC	CATLSPNYGYTF
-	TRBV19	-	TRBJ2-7	TGTGCCAGTAGCCAAATCCCGATTCAGGGGCCCTACGAGCAGTACTTC	CASSQIPIQGPYEQYF
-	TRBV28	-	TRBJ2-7	TGTGCCAGCAGTTTGTCAGGGGCCGGGCGCGAGCAGTACTTC	CASSLSGAGREQYF
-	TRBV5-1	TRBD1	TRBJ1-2	TGCGCCAGCAGCCCCTGGACAGGGGGCAACTATGGCTACACCTTC	CASSPWTGGNYGYTF
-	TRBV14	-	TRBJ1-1	TGTGCCAGCAGCCAAGTGGGGAGAGACGAAGCTTTCTTT	CASSQVGRDEAFF
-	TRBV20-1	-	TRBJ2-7	TGCAGTGCTATAACAGGGTACGAGCAGTACTTC	CSAITGYEQYF
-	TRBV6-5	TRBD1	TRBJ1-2	TGTGCCAGCAGTCCCCCTGGGACAGTCTATGGCTACACCTTC	CASSPPGTVYGYTF
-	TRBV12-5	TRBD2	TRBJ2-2	TGTGCTAGTGGTTTGATAGCGGGAGAGGCCGGGGAGCTGTTTTTT	CASGLIAGEAGELFF
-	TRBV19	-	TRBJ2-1	TGTGCCAGTAGTATTGGGAGGTACAATGAGCAGTTCTTC	CASSIGRYNEQFF
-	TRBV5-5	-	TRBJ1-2	TGTGCCAGCAGCTTGGCGGGGAGCTCTAACTATGGCTACACCTTC	CASSLAGSSNYGYTF
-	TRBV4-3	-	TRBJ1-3	TGCGCCAGCAGCCCCCGGGGGTTCGGAAACACCATATATTTT	CASSPRGFGNTIYF
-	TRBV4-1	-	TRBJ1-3	TGCGCCAGCAGCCAAGCCATTGACAGGGGAAACACCATATATTTT	CASSQAIDRGNTIYF
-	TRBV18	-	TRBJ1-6	TGTGCCAGCTCACCAGGTCAGGATTCACCCCTCCACTTT	CASSPGQDSPLHF
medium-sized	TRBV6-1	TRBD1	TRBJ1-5	TGTGCCAGCAGTGAATGGGACAGCCTCAATCAGCCCCAGCATTTT	CASSEWDSLNQPQHF
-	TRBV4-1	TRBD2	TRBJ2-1	TGCGCCAGCTCCGGGACTAGCGGGACTAGCTCCTACAATGAGCAGTTCTTC	CASSGTSGTSSYNEQFF
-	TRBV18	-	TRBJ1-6	TGTGCCAGCTCACCAGGGAGAGGTTCACCCCTCCACTTT	CASSPGRGSPLHF
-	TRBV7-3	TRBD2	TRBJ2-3	TGTGCCAGCAGCTCCAGCGGGGGGATCGTCACAGATACGCAGTATTTT	CASSSSGGIVTDTQYF
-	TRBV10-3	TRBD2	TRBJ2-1	TGTGCCATCAGTGTAGCGGGAGTGTACAATGAGCAGTTCTTC	CAISVAGVYNEQFF
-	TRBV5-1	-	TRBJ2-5	TGCGCCAGCAGCTTGGTTGGGGGCCGGGAGACCCAGTACTTC	CASSLVGGRETQYF
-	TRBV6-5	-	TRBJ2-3	TGTGCCAGCAGTTTCCGGGATGACACAGATACGCAGTATTTT	CASSFRDDTDTQYF
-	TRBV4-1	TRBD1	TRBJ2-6	TGCGCCAGCAGCGAAAGGTCCCCGGGACAGGGCTCTGGGGCCAACGTCCTGACTTTC	CASSERSPGQGSGANVLTF
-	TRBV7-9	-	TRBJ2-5	TGTGCCAGCACCTATTACCTGGGGACAAAGTACCAAGAGACCCAGTACTTC	CASTYYLGTKYQETQYF
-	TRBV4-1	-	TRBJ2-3	TGCGCCAGCAGCCAAGATGGCCTCGTGCTGGATACGCAGTATTTT	CASSQDGLVLDTQYF
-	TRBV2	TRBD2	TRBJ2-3	TGTGCCAGCAGTGAAGGAGTAGCGGGGGACGGCGATACGCAGTATTTT	CASSEGVAGDGDTQYF
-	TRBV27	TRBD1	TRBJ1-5	TGTGCCAGCAGTCCCACGGCCACAGGGGTAAACCAGCCCCAGCATTTT	CASSPTATGVNQPQHF
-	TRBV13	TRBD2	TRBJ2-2	TGTGCCAGCAGCGGGGCTAGCGGGAAAGGGGAGCTGTTTTTT	CASSGASGKGELFF
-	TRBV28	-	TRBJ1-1	TGTGCCAGCAGGGACAGTAACACTGAAGCTTTCTTT	CASRDSNTEAFF